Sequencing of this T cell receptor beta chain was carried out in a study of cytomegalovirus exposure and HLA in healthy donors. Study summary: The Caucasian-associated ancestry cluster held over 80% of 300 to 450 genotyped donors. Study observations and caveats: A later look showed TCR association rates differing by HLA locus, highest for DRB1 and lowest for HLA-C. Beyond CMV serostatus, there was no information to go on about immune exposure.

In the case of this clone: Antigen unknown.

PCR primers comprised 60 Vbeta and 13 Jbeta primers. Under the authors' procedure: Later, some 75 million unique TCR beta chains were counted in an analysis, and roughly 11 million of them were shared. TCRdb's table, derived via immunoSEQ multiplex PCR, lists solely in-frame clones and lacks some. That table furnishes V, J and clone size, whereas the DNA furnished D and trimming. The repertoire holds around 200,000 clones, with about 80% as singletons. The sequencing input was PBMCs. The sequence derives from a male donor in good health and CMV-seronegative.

Here the CDR3 DNA reads TGTGCCAGCAGTGCGATAGAATCCGGGGGCTACACCTTC. It yields the protein CASSAIESGGYTF. The V call is TRBV2, the J call TRBJ1-2; D remains ambiguous. CDR1 and CDR2 from the germline V gene are SNHLY and FYNNEI. Trimming pared 4 bases from V and 8 bases from J, leaving 14 bases between. The CDR3 runs 13 residues.